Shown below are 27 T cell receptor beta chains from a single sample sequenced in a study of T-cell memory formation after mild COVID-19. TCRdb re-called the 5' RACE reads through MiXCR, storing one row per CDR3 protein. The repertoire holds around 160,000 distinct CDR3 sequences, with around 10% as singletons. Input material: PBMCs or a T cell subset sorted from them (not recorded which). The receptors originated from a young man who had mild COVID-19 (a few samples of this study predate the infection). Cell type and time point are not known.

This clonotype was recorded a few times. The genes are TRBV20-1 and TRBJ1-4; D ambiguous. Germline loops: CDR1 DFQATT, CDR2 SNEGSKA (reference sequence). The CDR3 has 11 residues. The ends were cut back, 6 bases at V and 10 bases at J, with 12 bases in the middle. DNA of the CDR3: TGCAGTGCCCAGACGTATGGAAAACTGTTTTTT. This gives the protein CSAQTYGKLFF.

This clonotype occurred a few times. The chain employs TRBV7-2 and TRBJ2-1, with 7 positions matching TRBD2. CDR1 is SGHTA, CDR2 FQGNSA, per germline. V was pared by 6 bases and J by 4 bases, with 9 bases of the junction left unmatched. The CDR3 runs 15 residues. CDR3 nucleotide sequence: TGTGCCAGCAGGAGCCGGGACTACCAATACAATGAGCAGTTCTTC. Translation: CASRSRDYQYNEQFF.

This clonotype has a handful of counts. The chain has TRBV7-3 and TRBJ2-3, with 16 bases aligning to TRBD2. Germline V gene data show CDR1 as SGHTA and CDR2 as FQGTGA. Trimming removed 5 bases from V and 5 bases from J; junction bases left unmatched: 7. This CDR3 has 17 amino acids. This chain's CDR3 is CASSPGTSGGAIDTQYF. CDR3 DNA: TGTGCCAGCAGCCCTGGGACTAGCGGGGGGGCAATAGATACGCAGTATTTT. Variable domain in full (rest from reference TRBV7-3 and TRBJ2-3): GAGVSQTPSNKVTEKGKYVELRCDPISGHTALYWYRQSLGQGPEFLIYFQGTGAADDSGLPNDRFFAVRPEGSVSTLKIQRTERGDSAVYLCASSPGTSGGAIDTQYFGPGTRLTVL.

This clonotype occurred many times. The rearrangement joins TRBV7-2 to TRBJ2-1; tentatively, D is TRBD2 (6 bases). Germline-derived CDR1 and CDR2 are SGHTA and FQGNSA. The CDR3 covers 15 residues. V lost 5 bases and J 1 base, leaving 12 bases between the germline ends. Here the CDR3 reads CASSPQAGSYNEQFF. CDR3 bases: TGTGCCAGCAGCCCCCAGGCGGGATCCTACAATGAGCAGTTCTTC. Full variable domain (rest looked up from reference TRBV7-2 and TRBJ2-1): GAGVSQSPSNKVTEKGKDVELRCDPISGHTALYWYRQSLGQGLEFLIYFQGNSAPDKSGLPSDRFSAERTGGSVSTLTIQRTQQEDSAVYLCASSPQAGSYNEQFFGPGTRLTVL.

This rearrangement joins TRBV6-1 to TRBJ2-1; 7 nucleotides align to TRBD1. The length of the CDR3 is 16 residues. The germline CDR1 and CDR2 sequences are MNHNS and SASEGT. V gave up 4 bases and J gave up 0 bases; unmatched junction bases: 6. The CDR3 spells CASSVQGMISYNEQFF. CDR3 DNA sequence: TGTGCCAGCAGTGTACAGGGGATGATCTCCTACAATGAGCAGTTCTTC.

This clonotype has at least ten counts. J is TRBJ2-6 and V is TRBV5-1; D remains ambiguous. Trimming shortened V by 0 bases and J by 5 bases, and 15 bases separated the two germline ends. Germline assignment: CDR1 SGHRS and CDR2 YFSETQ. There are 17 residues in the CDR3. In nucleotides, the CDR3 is TGCGCCAGCAGCTTGGATTTTCTGGCTCTGCGGGCCAACGTCCTGACTTTC. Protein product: CASSLDFLALRANVLTF.

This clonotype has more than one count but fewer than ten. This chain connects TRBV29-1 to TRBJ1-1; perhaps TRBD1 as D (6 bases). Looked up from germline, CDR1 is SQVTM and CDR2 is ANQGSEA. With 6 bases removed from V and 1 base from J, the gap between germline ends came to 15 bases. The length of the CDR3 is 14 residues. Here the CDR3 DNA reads TGCAGCGTGACCCCGGGACATCAGAACACTGAAGCTTTCTTT. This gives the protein CSVTPGHQNTEAFF.

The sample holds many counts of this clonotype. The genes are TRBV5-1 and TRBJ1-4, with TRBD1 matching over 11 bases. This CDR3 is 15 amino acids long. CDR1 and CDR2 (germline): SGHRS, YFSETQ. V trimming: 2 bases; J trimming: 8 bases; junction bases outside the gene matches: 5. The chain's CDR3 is CASSFTGTGGEKLFF. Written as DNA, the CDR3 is TGCGCCAGCAGCTTTACCGGGACAGGGGGGGAAAAACTGTTTTTT.

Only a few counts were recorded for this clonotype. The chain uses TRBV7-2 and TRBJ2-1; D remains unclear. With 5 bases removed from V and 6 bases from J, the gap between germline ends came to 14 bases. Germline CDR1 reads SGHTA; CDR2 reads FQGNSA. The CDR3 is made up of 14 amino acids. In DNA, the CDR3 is TGTGCCAGCAGCCTGCAGTGGTTGGGCAATGAGCAGTTCTTC. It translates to CASSLQWLGNEQFF.

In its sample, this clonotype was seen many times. The CDR3: CASSLPSSGQYGYTF. The CDR3 nucleotides are TGTGCCAGCAGTTTACCCTCCTCAGGACAATATGGCTACACCTTC. The genes are TRBV12-3 or TRBV12-4 and TRBJ1-2; D may be TRBD1 (5 bases). The germline V and J ends were trimmed by 2 bases and 5 bases, with 15 bases remaining between them. The CDR3 totals 15 residues.

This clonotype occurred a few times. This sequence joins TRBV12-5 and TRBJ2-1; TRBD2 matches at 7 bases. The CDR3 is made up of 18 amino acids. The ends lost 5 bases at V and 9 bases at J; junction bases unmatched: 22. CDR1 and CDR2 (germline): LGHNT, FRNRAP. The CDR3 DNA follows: TGTGCTAGTGGTAACCCACCCGGATCCTTCGGGGGGTTACCTGAGCAGTTCTTC. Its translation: CASGNPPGSFGGLPEQFF.

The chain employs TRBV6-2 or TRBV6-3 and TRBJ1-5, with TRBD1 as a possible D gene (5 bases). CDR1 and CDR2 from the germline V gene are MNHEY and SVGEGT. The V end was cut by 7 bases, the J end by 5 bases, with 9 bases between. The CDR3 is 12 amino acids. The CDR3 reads CASTEGYQPQHF. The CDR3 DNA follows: TGTGCCAGCACAGAGGGGTATCAGCCCCAGCATTTT.

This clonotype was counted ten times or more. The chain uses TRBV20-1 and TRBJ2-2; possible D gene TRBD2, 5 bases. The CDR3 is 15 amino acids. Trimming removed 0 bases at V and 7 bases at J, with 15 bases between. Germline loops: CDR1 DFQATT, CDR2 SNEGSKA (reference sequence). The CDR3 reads CSARDPQREIGELFF. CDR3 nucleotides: TGCAGTGCTAGAGATCCGCAAAGGGAGATCGGGGAGCTGTTTTTT.

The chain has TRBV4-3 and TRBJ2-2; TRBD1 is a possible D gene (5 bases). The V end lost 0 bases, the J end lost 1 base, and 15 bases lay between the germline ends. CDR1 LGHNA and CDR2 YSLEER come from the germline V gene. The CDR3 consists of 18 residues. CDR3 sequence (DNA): TGCGCCAGCAGCCAAGAAGTGGCCCGGACACTGAACACCGGGGAGCTGTTTTTT. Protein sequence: CASSQEVARTLNTGELFF.

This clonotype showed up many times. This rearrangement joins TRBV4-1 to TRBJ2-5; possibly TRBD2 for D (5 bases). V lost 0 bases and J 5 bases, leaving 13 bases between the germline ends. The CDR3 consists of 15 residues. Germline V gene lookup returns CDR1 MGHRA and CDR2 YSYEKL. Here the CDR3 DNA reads TGCGCCAGCAGCCAAGAGATAGCGTATCGGGAGACCCAGTACTTC. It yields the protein CASSQEIAYRETQYF.

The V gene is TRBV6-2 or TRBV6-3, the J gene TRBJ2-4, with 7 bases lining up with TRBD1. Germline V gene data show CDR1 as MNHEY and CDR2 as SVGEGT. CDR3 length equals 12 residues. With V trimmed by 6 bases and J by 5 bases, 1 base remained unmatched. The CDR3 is CASSGTENIQYF. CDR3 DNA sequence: TGTGCCAGCAGCGGGACAGAAAACATTCAGTACTTC.

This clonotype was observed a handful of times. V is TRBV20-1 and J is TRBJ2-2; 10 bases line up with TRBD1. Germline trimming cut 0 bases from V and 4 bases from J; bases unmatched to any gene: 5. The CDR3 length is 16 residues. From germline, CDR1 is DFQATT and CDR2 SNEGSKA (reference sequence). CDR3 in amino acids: CSARDWTGGITGELFF. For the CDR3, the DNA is TGCAGTGCTAGAGATTGGACAGGGGGTATCACCGGGGAGCTGTTTTTT.

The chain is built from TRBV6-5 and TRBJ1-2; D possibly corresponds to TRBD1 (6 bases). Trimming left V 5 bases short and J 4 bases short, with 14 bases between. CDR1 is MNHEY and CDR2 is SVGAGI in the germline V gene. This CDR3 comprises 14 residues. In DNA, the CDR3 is TGTGCCAGCAGTCCGGGACAAAGAGTCTATGGCTACACCTTC. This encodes CASSPGQRVYGYTF.

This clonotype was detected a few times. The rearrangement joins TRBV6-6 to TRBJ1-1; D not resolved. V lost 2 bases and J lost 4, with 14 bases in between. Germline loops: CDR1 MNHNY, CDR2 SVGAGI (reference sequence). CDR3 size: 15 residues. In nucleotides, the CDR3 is TGTGCCAGCAGTTACCATTTGGGGATTGGCACTGAAGCTTTCTTT. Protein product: CASSYHLGIGTEAFF.

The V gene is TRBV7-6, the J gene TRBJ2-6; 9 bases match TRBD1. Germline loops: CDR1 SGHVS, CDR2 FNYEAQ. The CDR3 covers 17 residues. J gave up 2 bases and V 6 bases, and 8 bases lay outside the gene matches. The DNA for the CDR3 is TGTGCCAGCAGGTCTCCGGGACAGGGCGCTGGGGCCAACGTCCTGACTTTC. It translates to CASRSPGQGAGANVLTF.

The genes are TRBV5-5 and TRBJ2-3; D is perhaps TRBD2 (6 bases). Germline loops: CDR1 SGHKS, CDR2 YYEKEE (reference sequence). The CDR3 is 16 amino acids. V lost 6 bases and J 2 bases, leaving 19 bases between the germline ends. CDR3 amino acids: CASISSWGGDTDTQYF. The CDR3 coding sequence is TGTGCCAGCATCAGCTCTTGGGGCGGGGACACAGATACGCAGTATTTT.

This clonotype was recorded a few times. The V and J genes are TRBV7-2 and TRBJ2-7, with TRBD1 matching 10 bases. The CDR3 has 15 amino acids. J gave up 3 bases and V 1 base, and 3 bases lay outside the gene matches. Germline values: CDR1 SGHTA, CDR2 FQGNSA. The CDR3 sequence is CASSLGQGAFYEQYF. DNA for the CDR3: TGTGCCAGCAGCTTAGGACAGGGGGCCTTCTACGAGCAGTACTTC.

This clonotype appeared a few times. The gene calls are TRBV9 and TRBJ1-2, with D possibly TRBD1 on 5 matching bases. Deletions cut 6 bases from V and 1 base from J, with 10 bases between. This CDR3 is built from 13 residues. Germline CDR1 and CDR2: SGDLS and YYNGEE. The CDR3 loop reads CASTSGGNYGYTF. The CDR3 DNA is TGTGCCAGCACGAGCGGGGGTAACTATGGCTACACCTTC.

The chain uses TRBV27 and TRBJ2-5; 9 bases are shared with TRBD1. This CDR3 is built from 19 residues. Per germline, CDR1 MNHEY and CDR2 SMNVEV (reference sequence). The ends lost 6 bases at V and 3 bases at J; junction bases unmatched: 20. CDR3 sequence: CASSRGGVRDRASKETQYF. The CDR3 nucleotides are TGTGCCAGCAGCCGAGGTGGGGTCCGGGACAGGGCTTCGAAAGAGACCCAGTACTTC.

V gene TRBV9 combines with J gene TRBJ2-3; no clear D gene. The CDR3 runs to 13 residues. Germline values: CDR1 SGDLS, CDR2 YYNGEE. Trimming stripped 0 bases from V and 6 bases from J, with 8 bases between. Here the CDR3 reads CASSVAPEDTQYF. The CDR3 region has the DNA TGTGCCAGCAGCGTAGCCCCGGAGGATACGCAGTATTTT.

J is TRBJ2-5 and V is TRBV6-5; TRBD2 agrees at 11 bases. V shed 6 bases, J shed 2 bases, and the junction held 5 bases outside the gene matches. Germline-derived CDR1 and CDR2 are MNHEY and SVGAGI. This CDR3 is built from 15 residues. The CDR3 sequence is CASSHLAGGQETQYF. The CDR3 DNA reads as TGTGCCAGCAGCCACCTAGCGGGGGGTCAAGAGACCCAGTACTTC.

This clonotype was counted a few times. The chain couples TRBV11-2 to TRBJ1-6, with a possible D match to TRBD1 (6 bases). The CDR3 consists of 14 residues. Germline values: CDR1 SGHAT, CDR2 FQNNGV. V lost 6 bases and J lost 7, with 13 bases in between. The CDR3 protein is CASRQGYVNSPLHF. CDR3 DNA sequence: TGTGCCAGCAGACAGGGATACGTGAATTCACCCCTCCACTTT.